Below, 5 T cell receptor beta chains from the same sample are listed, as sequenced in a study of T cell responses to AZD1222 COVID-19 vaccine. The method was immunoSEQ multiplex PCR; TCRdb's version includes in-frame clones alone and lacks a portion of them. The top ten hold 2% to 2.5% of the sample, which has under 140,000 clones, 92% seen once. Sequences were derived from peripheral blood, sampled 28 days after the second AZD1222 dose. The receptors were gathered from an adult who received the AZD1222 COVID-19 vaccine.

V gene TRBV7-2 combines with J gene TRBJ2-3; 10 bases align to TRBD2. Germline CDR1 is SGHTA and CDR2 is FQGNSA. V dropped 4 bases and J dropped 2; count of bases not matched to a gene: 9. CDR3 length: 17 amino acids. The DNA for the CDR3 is TGTGCCAGCAGCTGGGGGGTACTAGCGGGGTACACAGATACGCAGTATTTT. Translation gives CASSWGVLAGYTDTQYF.

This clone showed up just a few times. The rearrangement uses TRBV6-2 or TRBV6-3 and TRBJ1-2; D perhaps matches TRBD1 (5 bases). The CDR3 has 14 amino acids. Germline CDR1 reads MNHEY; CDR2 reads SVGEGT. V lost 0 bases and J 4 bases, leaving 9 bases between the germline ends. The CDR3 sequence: CASSYSTVLYGYTF. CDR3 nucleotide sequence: TGTGCCAGCAGTTACTCGACAGTGCTCTATGGCTACACCTTC.

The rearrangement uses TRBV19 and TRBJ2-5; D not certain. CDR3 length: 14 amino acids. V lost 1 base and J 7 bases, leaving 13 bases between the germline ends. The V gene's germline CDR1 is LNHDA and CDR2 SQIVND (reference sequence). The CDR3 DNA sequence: TGTGCCAGTAGTATAGGGAACGGCCTCGTGACCCAGTACTTC. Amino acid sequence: CASSIGNGLVTQYF.

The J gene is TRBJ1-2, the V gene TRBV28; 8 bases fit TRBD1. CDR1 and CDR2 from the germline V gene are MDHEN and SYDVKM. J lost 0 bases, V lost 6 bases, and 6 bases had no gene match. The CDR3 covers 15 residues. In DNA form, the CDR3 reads TGTGCCAGCAGACCGTCACAGGGGGCTAACTATGGCTACACCTTC. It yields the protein CASRPSQGANYGYTF.

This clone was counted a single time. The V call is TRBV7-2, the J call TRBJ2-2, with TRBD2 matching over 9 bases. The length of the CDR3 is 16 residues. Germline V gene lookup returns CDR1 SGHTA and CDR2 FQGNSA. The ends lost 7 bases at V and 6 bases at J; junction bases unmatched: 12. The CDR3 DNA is TGTGCCAGCACCTCGCCCACTAGCGGGCTCCCCGGGGAGCTGTTTTTT. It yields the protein CASTSPTSGLPGELFF.